These T cell receptor beta chains were read from a single sample in a study of cytomegalovirus exposure and HLA in healthy donors. Generated by immunoSEQ multiplex PCR, the TCRdb table keeps only in-frame clones and is missing some. The sample carries around 100,000 clones, about 79% recorded once. The sequencing sample was made of PBMCs. The origin of the receptors is a man between 60 and 75 years old in good health and CMV-seropositive. Each CDR3 is given with its conserved first and last residue. The D gene is left open where the match is weak. Clone size is not always given. Where it is, it says once, few, many or a class for expanded clones.

.	TRBJ2-1	TRBD1	TRBV7-9	CASSLPGQGYNEQFF	TGTGCCAGCAGCTTACCGGGACAGGGTTACAATGAGCAGTTCTTC
.	TRBJ2-1	.	TRBV6-1	CASTSGAFDYNEQFF	TGTGCCAGCACTTCGGGAGCCTTTGACTACAATGAGCAGTTCTTC
few	TRBJ1-4	TRBD1	TRBV4-3	CASSQGQGAEKLFF	TGCGCCAGCAGCCAAGGACAGGGTGCTGAAAAACTGTTTTTT
.	TRBJ1-4	.	TRBV6-1	CASSEAAGTNEKLFF	TGTGCCAGCAGTGAAGCGGCAGGGACTAATGAAAAACTGTTTTTT
.	TRBJ1-4	TRBD1	TRBV9	CASSLRLETGGGNEKLFF	TGTGCCAGCAGCCTACGACTTGAGACAGGGGGCGGGAATGAAAAACTGTTTTTT
once	TRBJ2-1	TRBD1	TRBV5-4	CASSSGDRGRNEQFF	TGTGCCAGCAGCAGCGGGGACAGGGGTCGGAATGAGCAGTTCTTC
.	TRBJ2-3	.	TRBV29-1	CSVEERQFTDTQYF	TGCAGCGTTGAAGAGCGACAGTTCACAGATACGCAGTATTTT
.	TRBJ2-3	.	TRBV10-3	CAIRAPSTDTQYF	TGTGCCATCAGAGCCCCTAGCACAGATACGCAGTATTTT
.	TRBJ1-6	.	TRBV11-2	CASSLGQKNSPLHF	TGTGCCAGCAGCTTAGGGCAGAAAAATTCACCCCTCCACTTT
few	TRBJ1-4	TRBD1	TRBV5-1	CASSLTPTGNEKLFF	TGCGCCAGCAGCTTGACACCGACAGGGAACGAAAAACTGTTTTTT
.	TRBJ2-5	TRBD1	TRBV5-1	CASSLASRGRQETQYF	TGCGCCAGCAGCTTGGCCAGCAGGGGGCGGCAGGAGACCCAGTACTTC
.	TRBJ2-2	.	TRBV5-4	CASSRLFDTGELFF	TGTGCCAGCAGCCGACTGTTCGACACCGGGGAGCTGTTTTTT
.	TRBJ2-7	TRBD1	TRBV6-4	CASRHRDSLYEQYF	TGTGCCAGCAGACACAGGGACAGCCTCTACGAGCAGTACTTC
.	TRBJ2-5	.	TRBV5-4	CASSLDLAEETQYF	TGTGCCAGCAGCTTGGATCTAGCTGAAGAGACCCAGTACTTC
.	TRBJ2-2	TRBD1	TRBV5-4	CASSWDRGAGELFF	TGTGCCAGCAGCTGGGACAGGGGTGCCGGGGAGCTGTTTTTT
.	TRBJ2-1	TRBD2	TRBV11-2	CASSGGADEQFF	TGTGCCAGCTCGGGAGGGGCCGATGAGCAGTTCTTC
.	TRBJ1-2	TRBD1	TRBV29-1	CSVKRGHGYTF	TGCAGCGTTAAAAGGGGGCATGGCTACACCTTC
.	TRBJ1-1	.	TRBV10-1	CASSESRLRNTEAFF	TGCGCCAGCAGTGAGTCGCGGTTAAGGAACACTGAAGCTTTCTTT
.	TRBJ1-3	.	TRBV15	CATSLQGGNTIYF	TGTGCCACCAGCCTTCAGGGGGGAAACACCATATATTTT
.	TRBJ1-5	.	TRBV19	CASSLGQGRNQPQHF	TGTGCCAGTAGTTTAGGCCAGGGCCGGAATCAGCCCCAGCATTTT
.	TRBJ2-7	.	TRBV7-8	CASSQDRPNEQYF	TGTGCCAGCTCCCAGGACAGACCTAACGAGCAGTACTTC
.	TRBJ1-2	TRBD1	TRBV5-8	CASSLGTGGDGYTF	TGTGCCAGCAGCTTGGGTACAGGGGGGGATGGCTACACCTTC
.	TRBJ2-5	TRBD1	TRBV5-1	CASSPGTGQETQYF	TGCGCCAGCAGCCCGGGGACAGGGCAAGAGACCCAGTACTTC
.	TRBJ2-1	.	TRBV15	CATCRDLSSYNEQFF	TGTGCCACCTGCCGGGACTTGAGCTCCTACAATGAGCAGTTCTTC
.	TRBJ1-2	.	TRBV27	CASRKNTGLRIGNYGYTF	TGTGCCAGCAGGAAAAACACGGGACTGAGGATTGGTAACTATGGCTACACCTTC
.	TRBJ2-5	TRBD2	TRBV18	CASSLGTSGGQETQYF	TGTGCCAGCTCACTAGGGACTAGCGGGGGCCAAGAGACCCAGTACTTC
.	TRBJ2-5	TRBD1	TRBV6-5	CASSYMTGKETQYF	TGTGCCAGCAGTTACATGACAGGGAAAGAGACCCAGTACTTC
few	TRBJ1-3	.	TRBV6-5	CASTSPGNTIYF	TGTGCCAGCACGAGCCCTGGAAACACCATATATTTT
.	TRBJ2-7	.	TRBV7-9	CSSGAGAYEQYF	TGTTCCAGCGGGGCAGGGGCGTACGAGCAGTACTTC
.	TRBJ2-5	.	TRBV5-4	CASSLGLGGQETQYF	TGTGCCAGCAGCTTGGGGTTAGGGGGTCAAGAGACCCAGTACTTC
.	TRBJ2-1	.	TRBV2	CASRRDTGEDEQFF	TGTGCCAGCCGTAGGGATACGGGAGAGGATGAGCAGTTCTTC
.	TRBJ2-3	TRBD1	TRBV18	CASCATGDPTDTQYF	TGTGCCAGCTGCGCGACAGGGGACCCCACAGATACGCAGTATTTT
.	TRBJ2-7	TRBD1	TRBV29-1	CSVSRQGLPYEQYF	TGCAGCGTTTCCCGACAGGGGCTCCCTTACGAGCAGTACTTC
few	TRBJ1-1	.	TRBV19	CASSILGGTEAFF	TGTGCCAGTAGTATACTGGGAGGCACTGAAGCTTTCTTT
.	TRBJ2-7	.	TRBV6-5	CASSYSKGFGYEQYF	TGTGCCAGCAGTTACTCGAAGGGGTTCGGGTACGAGCAGTACTTC
.	TRBJ1-2	.	TRBV18	CASSPGRDRSYGYTF	TGTGCCAGCTCACCGGGTAGAGACAGGTCATATGGCTACACCTTC
.	TRBJ2-7	.	TRBV2	CASSDPPNFSGSYSYEQYF	TGTGCCAGCAGTGACCCCCCTAATTTCTCCGGGTCCTACTCCTACGAGCAGTACTTC
.	TRBJ2-7	TRBD2	TRBV10-3	CAIAGTSGNNYEQYF	TGTGCCATCGCCGGGACTAGCGGGAACAACTACGAGCAGTACTTC
.	TRBJ2-5	.	TRBV7-8	CASTDRLVEETQYF	TGTGCCAGCACCGACAGACTAGTGGAAGAGACCCAGTACTTC
.	TRBJ2-7	.	TRBV15	CATSRGPKDTEQYF	TGTGCCACCAGCAGAGGCCCGAAGGACACCGAGCAGTACTTC
.	TRBJ2-5	TRBD2	TRBV9	CASSGGGGQETQYF	TGTGCCAGCAGCGGGGGGGGAGGGCAAGAGACCCAGTACTTC
.	TRBJ2-1	TRBD1	TRBV4-1	CASSQVGTARNEQFF	TGCGCCAGCAGCCAAGTTGGGACAGCTCGAAATGAGCAGTTCTTC
few	TRBJ2-2	.	TRBV11-3	CASSLLGGTGELFF	TGTGCCAGCAGCTTGTTAGGGGGCACCGGGGAGCTGTTTTTT
.	TRBJ1-3	TRBD1	TRBV6-5	CASSYRGPDSGNTIYF	TGTGCCAGCAGTTACAGGGGGCCAGATTCTGGAAACACCATATATTTT
few	TRBJ1-5	TRBD1	TRBV19	CASSIGDRGNQPQHF	TGTGCCAGTAGTATAGGGGACAGGGGAAATCAGCCCCAGCATTTT
.	TRBJ2-1	TRBD2	TRBV4-2	CASSLQVPGTSGYGYEQFF	TGTGCCAGCAGCCTACAGGTCCCCGGGACTAGCGGTTATGGGTACGAGCAGTTCTTC
.	TRBJ2-5	.	TRBV7-2	CASSPQTGWETQYF	TGTGCCAGCAGCCCCCAGACTGGGTGGGAGACCCAGTACTTC
once	TRBJ1-2	TRBD1	TRBV6-1	CASSENPGGANGYTF	TGTGCCAGCAGTGAAAACCCAGGGGGCGCGAATGGCTACACCTTC
.	TRBJ2-1	TRBD2	TRBV5-5	CASSPGGGASYNEQFF	TGTGCCAGCAGCCCGGGAGGGGGGGCCTCGTACAATGAGCAGTTCTTC
.	TRBJ1-5	TRBD1	TRBV2	CASRERTGSAQPQHF	TGTGCCAGCAGGGAGAGGACAGGGTCGGCTCAGCCCCAGCATTTT
.	TRBJ2-7	TRBD2	TRBV7-2	CASSQRVSGGPAYEQYF	TGTGCCAGCAGCCAGCGGGTTAGCGGGGGGCCTGCCTACGAGCAGTACTTC
.	TRBJ1-1	.	TRBV19	CASRPLGDTEAFF	TGTGCCAGTAGACCTTTGGGAGACACTGAAGCTTTCTTT
.	TRBJ2-3	TRBD1	TRBV9	CASSADRADTQYF	TGTGCCAGCAGCGCAGACAGGGCAGATACGCAGTATTTT
.	TRBJ1-1	.	TRBV19	CASSMQGFGTEAFF	TGTGCCAGTAGTATGCAGGGGTTCGGGACTGAAGCTTTCTTT